The 23 T cell receptor beta chains below come from one sample, sequenced in a study of CD8+ T cells in alopecia areata. Extracted RNA was reverse transcribed into cDNA, the sequencing template. Here immunoSEQ multiplex PCR was the method, and the copy in TCRdb shows in-frame clones only, minus some. The table has hundreds of thousands of clones, 50% to 65% seen once. The source was CD4+ T cells sorted from blood, collected at week 0. The source is a human donor with alopecia areata.

The chain links TRBV2 to TRBJ2-1; 9 nucleotides line up with TRBD1. With V trimmed by 7 bases and J by 9 bases, 13 bases remained unmatched. The CDR3 loop spans 15 amino acids. CDR1 and CDR2 (germline): SNHLY, FYNNEI. CDR3 DNA: TGTGCCAGCAAAGACCGCGGGGACAGGGTTAGTGAGCAGTTCTTC. This translates into CASKDRGDRVSEQFF.

The rearrangement uses TRBV29-1 and TRBJ2-1; 7 bases are a match to TRBD2. Unmatched junction bases numbered 10, after V lost 5 bases and J lost 6 bases. The germline gives CDR1 SQVTM, CDR2 ANQGSEA. The CDR3 is 14 residues long. The CDR3 DNA sequence: TGCAGCGTTCCCAGGGAGGGTCGGAGCAATGAGCAGTTCTTC. As protein: CSVPREGRSNEQFF.

The chain has TRBV30 and TRBJ1-4; 9 bases are a match to TRBD1. The J segment lost 8 bases and the V segment lost 1 base, leaving 5 bases of the junction unmatched. CDR3 length: 14 residues. CDR1 is GTSNPN and CDR2 is SVGIG in the germline V gene (reference sequence). The DNA for the CDR3 is TGTGCCTGGAGTGGTACAGGGGGCAGGGAAAAACTGTTTTTT. Its protein product is CAWSGTGGREKLFF.

In this sample, this clone turned up many times. This sequence joins TRBV5-4 and TRBJ2-2; 10 bases align to TRBD2. With 4 bases clipped from V and 6 bases from J, the junction kept 6 bases outside the gene matches. The CDR3 spans 15 residues. Germline V gives CDR1 SGHNT, CDR2 YYREEE (reference sequence). The CDR3 region has the DNA TGTGCCAGCAGCCCATCCAGCGGGAGGGCCGGGGAGCTGTTTTTT. This encodes CASSPSSGRAGELFF.

The sample holds a few counts of this clone. V and J are TRBV5-4 and TRBJ1-2; no clear D. Looked up from germline, CDR1 is SGHNT and CDR2 is YYREEE (reference sequence). Trimming took off 1 base at V and 4 bases at J, with 14 bases between the two ends. This CDR3 spans 15 amino acids. The CDR3 DNA is TGTGCCAGCAGCTTGCGGTCAGCCCACCTCTATGGCTACACCTTC. Encoded protein: CASSLRSAHLYGYTF.

This clone was counted a few times. This chain joins TRBV23-1 and TRBJ2-7; D is unclear. TRBV23-1 carries the ORF label, with uncertain function. With 6 bases removed from V and 2 bases from J, the gap between germline ends came to 11 bases. The CDR3 extends over 13 amino acids. This chain's CDR3 is CASSRGLAYEQYF. CDR3 bases: TGCGCCAGCAGCAGAGGATTAGCCTACGAGCAGTACTTC.

This clone was counted only a few times. In the same sample, other DNA sequences code for this CDR3. The chain couples TRBV29-1 to TRBJ1-1; 8 bases line up with TRBD1. The germline gives CDR1 SQVTM, CDR2 ANQGSEA. V lost 6 bases and J lost 0; bases outside the gene matches: 3. The CDR3 is made up of 13 amino acids. The CDR3, as DNA: TGCAGCGTCGACAGGGGTCTGAACACTGAAGCTTTCTTT. This encodes CSVDRGLNTEAFF.

The chain carries TRBV29-1 and TRBJ1-2; D ambiguous. The CDR3 sequence is 16 residues long. V was pared by 6 bases and J by 7 bases, with 27 bases between. The germline CDR1 and CDR2 sequences are SQVTM and ANQGSEA. Here the CDR3 reads CSVATPRGGPKGGYTF. The CDR3 DNA reads as TGCAGCGTCGCCACCCCACGGGGAGGACCAAAGGGTGGCTACACCTTC.

The chain recombines TRBV27 with TRBJ2-3; TRBD2 aligns across 11 bases. Germline CDR1 is MNHEY and CDR2 is SMNVEV (reference sequence). After removal of 5 bases from V and 7 bases from J, the junction contained 17 bases not matched to a gene. The CDR3 runs 18 residues. The CDR3 loop is CASSPALGTSGGWYTQYF. The CDR3 nucleotides read TGTGCCAGCAGTCCAGCCCTTGGGACTAGCGGAGGCTGGTATACGCAGTATTTT.

The chain recombines TRBV29-1 with TRBJ2-7, with 12 bases identical to TRBD1. V lost 7 bases, J lost 5 bases, and 3 bases stayed unmatched. The CDR3 totals 12 residues. Per germline, CDR1 SQVTM and CDR2 ANQGSEA. The CDR3 loop is CSGGTGGDEQYF. The DNA for the CDR3 is TGCAGCGGCGGGACAGGGGGCGACGAGCAGTACTTC.

The V gene is TRBV5-1, the J gene TRBJ2-3; TRBD1 agrees at 7 bases. After removal of 0 bases from V and 2 bases from J, the junction contained 3 bases not matched to a gene. This CDR3 is 15 amino acids long. Germline values: CDR1 SGHRS, CDR2 YFSETQ. The CDR3: CASSLAGGTTDTQYF. The CDR3 DNA reads as TGCGCCAGCAGCTTGGCAGGGGGAACCACAGATACGCAGTATTTT.

The chain combines TRBV30 with TRBJ2-7; 11 bases match TRBD1. Germline CDR1 is GTSNPN and CDR2 is SVGIG (reference sequence). After removal of 4 bases from V and 5 bases from J, the junction contained 7 bases not matched to a gene. The CDR3 sequence is 14 residues long. The CDR3 sequence: CAWTWTGGRNEQYF. In DNA form, the CDR3 reads TGTGCCTGGACCTGGACAGGGGGCCGCAACGAGCAGTACTTC.

The J gene is TRBJ2-5, the V gene TRBV6-1; 7 bases are a match to TRBD1. This CDR3 is built from 13 residues. Germline V gives CDR1 MNHNS, CDR2 SASEGT. Trimming at V came to 6 bases and at J to 6 bases, leaving 7 bases not matched to a gene. The CDR3 loop reads CASSSGGMKTQYF. In nucleotides, the CDR3 is TGTGCCAGCAGCTCAGGGGGTATGAAGACCCAGTACTTC.

Here the CDR3 reads CSVASGGSNEQFF. The CDR3 nucleotides read TGCAGCGTTGCCTCCGGGGGGAGCAATGAGCAGTTCTTC. This chain joins TRBV29-1 and TRBJ2-1, with 7 bases that match TRBD2. This CDR3 is built from 13 residues. The V and J ends lost 4 bases and 6 bases, in that order; junction bases with no gene match: 6. The germline V gene has CDR1 SQVTM and CDR2 ANQGSEA.

The chain has TRBV18 and TRBJ2-7, with D perhaps TRBD1 (5 bases). The CDR3 is 14 amino acids. Trimming stripped 2 bases from V and 0 bases from J, with 8 bases between. Looked up from germline, CDR1 is KGHSH and CDR2 is LQKENI. The CDR3 region has the DNA TGTGCCAGCTCACCATTGGACAACTCCTACGAGCAGTACTTC. Translated, it gives CASSPLDNSYEQYF. Full variable domain (rest looked up from reference TRBV18 and TRBJ2-7): NAGVMQNPRHLVRRRGQEARLRCSPMKGHSHVYWYRQLPEEGLKFMVYLQKENIIDESGMPKERFSAEFPKEGPSILRIQQVVRGDSAAYFCASSPLDNSYEQYFGPGTRLTVT.

Note on this clone: The same CDR3 can be traced to other DNA sequences in this sample. This chain connects TRBV18 to TRBJ2-7; D unclear. Trimming removed 2 bases from V and 0 bases from J, with 2 bases in between. Per the germline V gene, CDR1 is KGHSH and CDR2 is LQKENI. The CDR3 extends over 12 amino acids. CDR3 sequence (DNA): TGTGCCAGCTCACCAAGCTCCTACGAGCAGTACTTC. Encoded protein: CASSPSSYEQYF.

The chain has TRBV2 and TRBJ2-1, with 7 bases identical to TRBD1. CDR1 is SNHLY, CDR2 FYNNEI, per germline. The CDR3 sequence is 15 residues long. The V gene end was trimmed by 6 bases and the J gene end by 2 bases; junction bases not matched to a gene: 7. In DNA, the CDR3 is TGTGCCAGCAGCCCTCGGACAGGTGCCTACAATGAGCAGTTCTTC. Protein sequence: CASSPRTGAYNEQFF.

V and J are TRBV7-2 and TRBJ2-7; possible D gene TRBD2, 5 bases. The CDR3 runs to 12 residues. Germline V gives CDR1 SGHTA, CDR2 FQGNSA. The ends were cut back, 3 bases at V and 6 bases at J, with 9 bases in the middle. The CDR3 sequence is CASSFRGAEQYF. CDR3 sequence (DNA): TGTGCCAGCAGCTTTCGGGGTGCCGAGCAGTACTTC.

DNA of the CDR3: TGCGCCAGCAGCTCGGACAGGGGGCTGGTGAACACTGAAGCTTTCTTT. Translated: CASSSDRGLVNTEAFF. The V gene is TRBV5-1, the J gene TRBJ1-1; 11 bases match TRBD1. J lost 0 bases, V lost 3 bases, and 4 bases had no gene match. Germline CDR1 and CDR2: SGHRS and YFSETQ. There are 16 residues in the CDR3.

The sample holds a few counts of this clone. The CDR3 loop is CASSPGQDGTQYF. CDR3 DNA: TGTGCCAGCTCACCGGGCCAGGATGGTACGCAGTATTTT. The rearrangement links TRBV18 to TRBJ2-3; D is unresolved. The CDR3 is 13 amino acids. Germline assignment: CDR1 KGHSH and CDR2 LQKENI. V dropped 3 bases and J dropped 8 bases, with 12 bases sitting between them.

The rearrangement uses TRBV6-4 and TRBJ1-1; no firm D call. The CDR3 runs to 12 residues. Trimming took 0 bases from V and 6 from J, leaving 5 bases between them. The V gene's germline CDR1 is MRHNA and CDR2 SNTAGT. CDR3 amino acids: CASSDSIAEAFF. CDR3 nucleotides: TGTGCCAGCAGTGACTCGATCGCTGAAGCTTTCTTT.

The gene calls are TRBV29-1 and TRBJ1-2; a possible D gene is TRBD1 (6 bases). The length of the CDR3 is 11 residues. Trimming left V 4 bases short and J 6 bases short, with 9 bases between. The germline V gene has CDR1 SQVTM and CDR2 ANQGSEA. This chain's CDR3 is CSVGKGDGYTF. Here the CDR3 DNA reads TGCAGCGTTGGTAAGGGGGATGGCTACACCTTC.

This clone was seen a few times. V and J are TRBV7-9 and TRBJ2-1; 11 nucleotides match TRBD2. The CDR3 has 18 residues. Per the germline V gene, CDR1 is SEHNR and CDR2 is FQNEAQ (reference sequence). V lost 5 bases and J lost 7; bases outside the gene matches: 16. CDR3 DNA: TGTGCCAGCAGCCCTACACCCGGGACTAGCGGACGAGAAAATGAGCAGTTCTTC. Translated: CASSPTPGTSGRENEQFF.